This TCR beta chain was obtained from a study of OX40 agonist ivuxolimab in advanced cancers. Study context: Patients were under 90% male with ages about 23 to 80, mean approximately 62.

As for this clone: The junction does not match germline at one end; this may be a read error.

The repertoire was sequenced with immunoSEQ multiplex PCR; TCRdb's copy has only in-frame clones and lacks some. Here the sample spans approximately 99,000 clones, approximately 93% being singletons. Per germline, CDR1 MGHRA and CDR2 YSYEKL. The CDR3 length is 15 residues. V and J are TRBV4-1 and TRBJ1-3; perhaps TRBD1 as D (6 bases). The source material was CD4+ or CD8+ T cells sorted from blood, sampled in a trial of the OX40 agonist ivuxolimab. The TCR comes from an adult with an advanced solid tumor such as melanoma, head and neck, liver or kidney cancer. The CDR3 sequence: CASSRSISGENTVYF. The CDR3, as DNA: TGCGCCAGCAGCCGCAGCATTTCAGGGGAGAACACCGTATATTTT.